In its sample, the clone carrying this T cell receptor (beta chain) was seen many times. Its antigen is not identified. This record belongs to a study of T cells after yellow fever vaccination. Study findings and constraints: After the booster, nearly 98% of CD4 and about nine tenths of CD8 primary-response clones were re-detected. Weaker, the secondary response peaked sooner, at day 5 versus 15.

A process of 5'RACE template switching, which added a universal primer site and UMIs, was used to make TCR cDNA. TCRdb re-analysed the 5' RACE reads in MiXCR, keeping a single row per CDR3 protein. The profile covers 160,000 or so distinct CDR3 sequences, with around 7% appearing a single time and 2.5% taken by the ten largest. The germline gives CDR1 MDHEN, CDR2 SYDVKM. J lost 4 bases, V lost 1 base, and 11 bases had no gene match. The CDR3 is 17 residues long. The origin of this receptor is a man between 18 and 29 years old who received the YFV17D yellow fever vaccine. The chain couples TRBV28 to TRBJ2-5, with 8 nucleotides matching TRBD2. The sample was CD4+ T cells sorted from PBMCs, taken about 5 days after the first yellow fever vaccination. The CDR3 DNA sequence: TGTGCCAGCAGTTTATCATCGCGGGGGGCCGCCGGAGAGACCCAGTACTTC. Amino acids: CASSLSSRGAAGETQYF.